What follows describes a single T cell receptor beta chain. Its antigen is not known. V dropped 1 base and J dropped 2 bases, with 18 bases sitting between them. This CDR3 has 17 residues. Germline V gene lookup returns CDR1 SGHRS and CDR2 YFSETQ. These data come from a study of shared clonotypes between healthy human individuals. Study-level information: CD8 memory received one plate per donor, CD8 naive two, CD4 memory three and CD4 naive three. The study's findings and limits: Roughly 5% of naive CD4 clonotypes were shared across a handful of donors. Represented diversity, genetic and exposure-history alike, was limited by few donors.

Sequencing was at deep level. Some clones are missing from TCRdb's copy, which holds only in-frame ones; the method was immunoSEQ multiplex PCR. The profile covers just under 350,000 clones, with 70% to 75% appearing a single time and 8.5% to 12% taken by the ten largest. The sequencing input was memory CD4+ T cells sorted from blood. Subset in this sample: CD45RA-negative fraction. This chain uses TRBV5-1 with TRBJ1-1; D is undetermined. The source of this sequence is a young man in good health. The CDR3 protein is CASSLSSVVRGNTEAFF. The CDR3 bases are TGCGCCAGCAGCTTGTCCTCGGTGGTACGGGGAAACACTGAAGCTTTCTTT. The full variable domain, rest sourced from reference TRBV5-1 and TRBJ1-1, is KAGVTQTPRYLIKTRGQQVTLSCSPISGHRSVSWYQQTPGQGLQFLFEYFSETQRNKGNFPGRFSGRQFSNSRSEMNVSTLELGDSALYLCASSLSSVVRGNTEAFFGQGTRLTVV.